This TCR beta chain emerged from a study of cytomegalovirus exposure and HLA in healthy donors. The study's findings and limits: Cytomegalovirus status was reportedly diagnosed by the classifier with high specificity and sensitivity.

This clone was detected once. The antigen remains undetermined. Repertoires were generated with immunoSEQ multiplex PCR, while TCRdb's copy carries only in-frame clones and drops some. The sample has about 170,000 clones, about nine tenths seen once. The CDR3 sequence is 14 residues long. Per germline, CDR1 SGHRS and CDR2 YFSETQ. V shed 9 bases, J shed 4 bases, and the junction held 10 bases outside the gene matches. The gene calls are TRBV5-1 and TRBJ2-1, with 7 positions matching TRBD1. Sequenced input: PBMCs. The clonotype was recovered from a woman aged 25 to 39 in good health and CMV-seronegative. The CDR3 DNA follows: TGCGCCACTTCGAAACGGGACAGATACAATGAGCAGTTCTTC. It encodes CATSKRDRYNEQFF.